This entry describes one TCR beta chain. Its antigen specificity is not known. No much larger clone exists at a distance of one base, and base qualities are not known. V is pared back by 0 bases and J by 3 bases, with 14 bases lying between the germline termini. From cysteine to phenylalanine, the CDR3 is 16 amino acids long. Of the read, only the CDR3 DNA is kept; its 48 bases are in frame from base 1. For CDR1 and CDR2, the germline V gene lists KGHDR and SFDVKD. This record comes from a study of blood T cells in healthy people across ages (dated by TCRdb to between 2014 and 2016). Broadly, across the study: In model experiments, roughly one uniquely barcoded TCR beta cDNA molecule per two T cells was captured by template switching. Using deep sequencing normalized with unique cDNA molecular identifiers, the study measured how TCR beta repertoire diversity changes with age. Four age groups were formed from the donors: young (average approximately 16 years), middle-aged (less than 40), aged (about 62) and long-lived (82). Donors of different ages were randomly distributed across sequencing lanes to avoid experimental bias. For two donors (one aged 18 to 29 and one aged 80 or older), the study analyzed two additional independent replicas of 1 million unique cDNA reads from the same blood draw.

Overall study outcomes, separate from this receptor: A strong correlation was found between observed TCR beta diversity and the percentage of naive T cells measured by flow cytometry. Bulk unsorted PBMC profiling prevented conclusive comparison of naive and antigen-experienced compartments. Compared with the aged group, the long-lived group had more naive CD4+ T cells, fewer expanded clones and increased TCR diversity, a pattern suggesting age selection. Estimates of total diversity from one million sequenced T cells were regarded as lower bounds and underestimates. The CMV infection status of donors was not known, potentially confounding age-related changes in expanded clonotypes. Observed TCR beta diversity per million T cells fell roughly linearly with age, and a significant reduction was already apparent by age around 44.

Systemically healthy Caucasian individuals from Russia, some 38 in total and aged roughly 6 to 90 years, were included as donors. Around 9.7 milliliters of peripheral blood were collected from each donor into EDTA-treated Vacutainer tubes. PBMCs were isolated by Ficoll-Paque density-gradient centrifugation, with at least 6 million obtained per sample. Total RNA was extracted from PBMCs with Trizol reagent, with at least 6 micrograms obtained per sample. For every donor, flow cytometry on a PBMC aliquot measured the percentage of naive CD45RAhigh/CD27high T cells. Receptor amplification or capture employed 5' RACE. Sequencing was performed on an Illumina HiSeq 2500. A second PCR of about 6 to 11 cycles was run with a J-beta primer mix and a sample-barcoded 5' primer. A template-switch 5' adaptor carrying 12 random nucleotides introduced a unique molecular identifier onto each TCR beta cDNA molecule. Each sample yielded at least 3 million CDR3-containing paired-end reads. The Mint cDNA synthesis kit, primed by a TRBC-specific oligonucleotide, was used to synthesize first-strand cDNA from all RNA. After uracil-DNA glycosylase treatment, a first 18-cycle PCR used universal primers M1SS and BC2_uni_R on all cDNA. The authors' pipeline ran thus. Normalization of each sample was performed by random selection of 1 million high-quality reads, each carrying a distinct molecular identifier. Instead of being binned into consensus sequences, reads that shared molecular identifiers were thrown out. MiTCR, set to a Q25 quality threshold and the strictest error-elimination algorithm, was used for CDR3 identification, clonotype clustering and error correction. A nonparametric unseen species model using Euler transformation provided a lower-bound estimate of total TCR beta diversity. Starting from the raw public reads, TCRdb applied fastp trimming at Q25, assembled clones with MiXCR and retained in-frame beta chains. Each CDR3 protein gets just one entry, which takes the most common genes and DNA from the rows behind it. These V and J calls derive from TCRdb rather than the authors' analysis. This sample has 750,000 to 950,000 distinct CDR3 sequences in its table, and 53% of those were observed once. The top ten clones comprise approximately 41% of the sample.

This sequence originates from an elderly man in good health. Sequencing input: blood. Recombination linked TRBV24-1 to TRBJ2-7; tentative D gene TRBD1, with 6 bases matching. For the CDR3, the sequence is CATSDLRDKLYYEQYF. The bases are TGTGCCACCAGTGATTTGAGGGACAAGCTTTACTACGAGCAGTACTTC.